The sequence of this T cell receptor (beta chain) was determined in a study of glioma-infiltrating T cells after dendritic cell vaccination. For the study at large: Dendritic cell vaccination trial patients had either newly diagnosed or recurrent glioblastoma. Patients received autologous tumor lysate-pulsed dendritic cell vaccination between about 2002 and 2013.

All glioblastoma patients lacked an isocitrate dehydrogenase mutation. Blood PBMC samples: pre-vaccination, two weeks post third vaccination, and at tumor progression. The repertoire was sequenced with immunoSEQ multiplex PCR; TCRdb's copy has only in-frame clones and lacks some. The sample records 93,000 or so clones, about 80% being singletons. This material consisted of blood, taken before dendritic cell vaccination. The receptor was isolated from a human donor with glioblastoma.

The CDR3 spells CASSITQGPTEAFF. The CDR3 DNA reads TGTGCCAGTAGTATCACACAGGGGCCCACTGAAGCTTTCTTT. V and J are TRBV19 and TRBJ1-1, with TRBD1 matching 7 bases. J gave up 4 bases and V 3 bases, and 5 bases lay outside the gene matches. The CDR3 spans 14 residues. The germline V gene encodes CDR1 LNHDA and CDR2 SQIVND (reference sequence).